The rows below give T cell receptor beta chains drawn from one sample of a study of blood T cell repertoires in COVID-19. This table comes from immunoSEQ multiplex PCR, and its TCRdb copy is limited to in-frame clones, with some not included. Of around 70,000 clones in the sample, 90% were seen once. The sample consisted of peripheral blood. Receptor source: a man aged 45-60 years with acute or convalescent COVID-19. CDR3s include the opening cysteine and the closing phenylalanine or tryptophan. The order of the fields is CDR3 DNA, CDR3 protein, D gene, J gene, clone size, V gene. D genes are given only for firm matches. The listing skips clone size in some rows; elsewhere it reads once, few, many or a size class.

cdr3_nt: TGCGCCAGCAGCGCGGGACAGGGGGCCTTCACAGATACGCAGTATTTT
cdr3_aa: CASSAGQGAFTDTQYF
d_call: TRBD1
j_call: TRBJ2-3
clone_size: NA
v_call: TRBV5-1

cdr3_nt: TGTGCCAGCAGTGAACAGGGGCTGGACACTGAAGCTTTCTTT
cdr3_aa: CASSEQGLDTEAFF
d_call: NA
j_call: TRBJ1-1
clone_size: once
v_call: TRBV6-1

cdr3_nt: TGTGCCAGCTCACCAACAGGGTTAAGTCAGCCCCAGCATTTT
cdr3_aa: CASSPTGLSQPQHF
d_call: NA
j_call: TRBJ1-5
clone_size: NA
v_call: TRBV18

cdr3_nt: TGTGCCAGCAGACACCTTACAGGGGGGAACACTGAAGCTTTCTTT
cdr3_aa: CASRHLTGGNTEAFF
d_call: TRBD1
j_call: TRBJ1-1
clone_size: NA
v_call: TRBV6-6

cdr3_nt: TGTGCCACCAGTGATTGGCAGGGTAACTATGGCTACACCTTC
cdr3_aa: CATSDWQGNYGYTF
d_call: NA
j_call: TRBJ1-2
clone_size: NA
v_call: TRBV24-1

cdr3_nt: TGTGCCAGCAGTGAAGGTAGCGAAGAACGGTACTTC
cdr3_aa: CASSEGSEERYF
d_call: NA
j_call: TRBJ2-7
clone_size: NA
v_call: TRBV6-1

cdr3_nt: TGTGCCATACCTGGGGAGAGGAACGGCGAGCAGTTCTTC
cdr3_aa: CAIPGERNGEQFF
d_call: NA
j_call: TRBJ2-1
clone_size: NA
v_call: TRBV10-3

cdr3_nt: TGCGCCAGCAGCCCGCGACAGGGAGCCACAGATACGCAGTATTTT
cdr3_aa: CASSPRQGATDTQYF
d_call: TRBD1
j_call: TRBJ2-3
clone_size: NA
v_call: TRBV5-1

cdr3_nt: TGTGCCAGCAGCGTAGCTACGGCGGGGGCCACTGAAGCTTTCTTT
cdr3_aa: CASSVATAGATEAFF
d_call: NA
j_call: TRBJ1-1
clone_size: NA
v_call: TRBV9

cdr3_nt: TGTGCCAGCAGTGAATTGTCTAGGTTGACCGACCACACCGGGGAGCTGTTTTTT
cdr3_aa: CASSELSRLTDHTGELFF
d_call: NA
j_call: TRBJ2-2
clone_size: NA
v_call: TRBV2

cdr3_nt: TGTGCCAGCAGCCAAGATAGGGGCGCCGGAGCTTTCTTT
cdr3_aa: CASSQDRGAGAFF
d_call: NA
j_call: TRBJ1-1
clone_size: few
v_call: TRBV4-2

cdr3_nt: TGCGCCAGCAGCCAAGTTCGCGGGGGGGCAGGGGGCTACACCTTC
cdr3_aa: CASSQVRGGAGGYTF
d_call: NA
j_call: TRBJ1-2
clone_size: NA
v_call: TRBV4-3

cdr3_nt: TGTGCCAGCAGCCGGAGTGACCGGCCGAGGATTGGCTACACCTTC
cdr3_aa: CASSRSDRPRIGYTF
d_call: NA
j_call: TRBJ1-2
clone_size: NA
v_call: TRBV7-9

cdr3_nt: TGTGCCAGCAGCGGGCGGACAGGGGGCTGGGCGAACACTGAAGCTTTCTTT
cdr3_aa: CASSGRTGGWANTEAFF
d_call: TRBD1
j_call: TRBJ1-1
clone_size: NA
v_call: TRBV5-4

cdr3_nt: TGTGCCAGCAGTGAGCGGACAGGCTATGTCTACACCTTC
cdr3_aa: CASSERTGYVYTF
d_call: TRBD1
j_call: TRBJ1-2
clone_size: NA
v_call: TRBV6-1

cdr3_nt: TGTGCCAGCAGTTCGGGGACAGATAATTCACCCCTCCACTTT
cdr3_aa: CASSSGTDNSPLHF
d_call: TRBD1
j_call: TRBJ1-6
clone_size: NA
v_call: TRBV28

cdr3_nt: TGTGCCAGCAGTTCGCAGGGGGCCCGCAGCGGGGAGCTGTTTTTT
cdr3_aa: CASSSQGARSGELFF
d_call: TRBD1
j_call: TRBJ2-2
clone_size: NA
v_call: TRBV13

cdr3_nt: TGTGCCAGCGAAGGGGGCGAGACCCAGTACTTC
cdr3_aa: CASEGGETQYF
d_call: TRBD1
j_call: TRBJ2-5
clone_size: NA
v_call: TRBV6-5

cdr3_nt: TGTGCCTGGAGCCCCTGGGCAGTAGTCACAGATACGCAGTATTTT
cdr3_aa: CAWSPWAVVTDTQYF
d_call: NA
j_call: TRBJ2-3
clone_size: NA
v_call: TRBV30

cdr3_nt: TGTGCCAGCAGCCTTCGACAGAGCTCCTACGAGCAGTACTTC
cdr3_aa: CASSLRQSSYEQYF
d_call: NA
j_call: TRBJ2-7
clone_size: few
v_call: TRBV9

cdr3_nt: TGTGCCAGCAGCCATTCCCGGGCACCCCTCCACTTT
cdr3_aa: CASSHSRAPLHF
d_call: NA
j_call: TRBJ1-6
clone_size: NA
v_call: TRBV3-1/TRBV3-2

cdr3_nt: TGTGCCATCAAGGGGACACCAGATACGCAGTATTTT
cdr3_aa: CAIKGTPDTQYF
d_call: NA
j_call: TRBJ2-3
clone_size: NA
v_call: TRBV10-3

cdr3_nt: TGTGCCAGCAGCTTAGGTCGGGGGAGAGTACAAGAAGCTTTCTTT
cdr3_aa: CASSLGRGRVQEAFF
d_call: NA
j_call: TRBJ1-1
clone_size: NA
v_call: TRBV7-8

cdr3_nt: TGTGCCAGCAGTTTTTCCCCAGGCCCTGTCTCGGAGACCCAGTACTTC
cdr3_aa: CASSFSPGPVSETQYF
d_call: NA
j_call: TRBJ2-5
clone_size: once
v_call: TRBV27

cdr3_nt: TGCGCCAGCAGCCAACCTAGCGTAGCCTACGAGCAGTACTTC
cdr3_aa: CASSQPSVAYEQYF
d_call: NA
j_call: TRBJ2-7
clone_size: few
v_call: TRBV5-1

cdr3_nt: TGTGCCAGCAGTCCAGGGGGTACGGGGGTTAGGCAGTACTTC
cdr3_aa: CASSPGGTGVRQYF
d_call: NA
j_call: TRBJ2-7
clone_size: NA
v_call: TRBV27

cdr3_nt: TGTGCCAGCAGTCCCGGGACTAGCGGGAGCCCCTACAATGAGCAGTTCTTC
cdr3_aa: CASSPGTSGSPYNEQFF
d_call: TRBD2
j_call: TRBJ2-1
clone_size: NA
v_call: TRBV2

cdr3_nt: TGCAGTGCCCCGACCAGGACTGAAGCTTTCTTT
cdr3_aa: CSAPTRTEAFF
d_call: NA
j_call: TRBJ1-1
clone_size: NA
v_call: TRBV20-1

cdr3_nt: TGTGCCAGCTCACCTACGACAGGGGGCAACTACGAGCAGTACTTC
cdr3_aa: CASSPTTGGNYEQYF
d_call: TRBD1
j_call: TRBJ2-7
clone_size: NA
v_call: TRBV18

cdr3_nt: TGTGCCACCAGCAGAGTCGCGGGAGCTAACAATGAGCAGTTCTTC
cdr3_aa: CATSRVAGANNEQFF
d_call: TRBD2
j_call: TRBJ2-1
clone_size: NA
v_call: TRBV15

cdr3_nt: TGTGCCAGCAGCCGTGTAAACACTGAAGCTTTCTTT
cdr3_aa: CASSRVNTEAFF
d_call: NA
j_call: TRBJ1-1
clone_size: NA
v_call: TRBV27

cdr3_nt: TGTGCCAGCAGTTTACTAGCGGGAGATCAGGAGCAGTTCTTC
cdr3_aa: CASSLLAGDQEQFF
d_call: TRBD2
j_call: TRBJ2-1
clone_size: NA
v_call: TRBV27

cdr3_nt: TGTGCCAGCAGCCCCCCCAAGGACAGGACCGGTGGCTACACCTTC
cdr3_aa: CASSPPKDRTGGYTF
d_call: TRBD1
j_call: TRBJ1-2
clone_size: NA
v_call: TRBV11-2

cdr3_nt: TGCAGCGTTGATGACCAGGACAGCTATGGCTACACCTTC
cdr3_aa: CSVDDQDSYGYTF
d_call: NA
j_call: TRBJ1-2
clone_size: NA
v_call: TRBV29-1

cdr3_nt: TGTGCCAGCAGTCCAGGGCCCTGGGGCGGGGAGCTGTTTTTT
cdr3_aa: CASSPGPWGGELFF
d_call: NA
j_call: TRBJ2-2
clone_size: NA
v_call: TRBV6-2/TRBV6-3

cdr3_nt: TGTGCCACCAGGGCGCGGGGGCCGGGGATAGCAGATACGCAGTATTTT
cdr3_aa: CATRARGPGIADTQYF
d_call: NA
j_call: TRBJ2-3
clone_size: NA
v_call: TRBV2

cdr3_nt: TGTGCCAGCAGTAAAAGACAGGGGGCGAATGAGCAGTTCTTC
cdr3_aa: CASSKRQGANEQFF
d_call: TRBD1
j_call: TRBJ2-1
clone_size: NA
v_call: TRBV28

cdr3_nt: TGCGCCAGCAGCCCTCCCGGACAGCCCCAAGAGACCCAGTACTTC
cdr3_aa: CASSPPGQPQETQYF
d_call: NA
j_call: TRBJ2-5
clone_size: NA
v_call: TRBV10-1

cdr3_nt: TGTGCCAGCAGCTTAGGGACTAGCATGGAGACCCAGTACTTC
cdr3_aa: CASSLGTSMETQYF
d_call: TRBD2
j_call: TRBJ2-5
clone_size: NA
v_call: TRBV7-6

cdr3_nt: TGTGCCAGCAGTTACTTGGGACAGGGATACAATGAGCAGTTCTTC
cdr3_aa: CASSYLGQGYNEQFF
d_call: TRBD1
j_call: TRBJ2-1
clone_size: NA
v_call: TRBV6-2/TRBV6-3

cdr3_nt: TGTGCCAGCAGGCCACAGGGGCCAATCCTAGCCAAAAACATTCAGTACTTC
cdr3_aa: CASRPQGPILAKNIQYF
d_call: TRBD1
j_call: TRBJ2-4
clone_size: NA
v_call: TRBV11-2

cdr3_nt: TGCGCCAGCAGTGGGGGACAGGACGCCTATGGCTACACCTTC
cdr3_aa: CASSGGQDAYGYTF
d_call: TRBD1
j_call: TRBJ1-2
clone_size: once
v_call: TRBV10-1

cdr3_nt: TGTGCCAGCAGCCAAACCGGACAGGGGGCAGGAGAGACCCAGTACTTC
cdr3_aa: CASSQTGQGAGETQYF
d_call: TRBD1
j_call: TRBJ2-5
clone_size: NA
v_call: TRBV7-6

cdr3_nt: TGCAGCGTCCGGACAGGGCTGAACACTGAAGCTTTCTTT
cdr3_aa: CSVRTGLNTEAFF
d_call: TRBD1
j_call: TRBJ1-1
clone_size: few
v_call: TRBV29-1

cdr3_nt: TGTGCCAGCAGTCTAGCGGGAGGTACCTACGAGCAGTACTTC
cdr3_aa: CASSLAGGTYEQYF
d_call: TRBD2
j_call: TRBJ2-7
clone_size: NA
v_call: TRBV6-2/TRBV6-3

cdr3_nt: TGTGCCACCAGTGATCGGACTAGCGGGACATTTTACAATGAGCAGTTCTTC
cdr3_aa: CATSDRTSGTFYNEQFF
d_call: TRBD2
j_call: TRBJ2-1
clone_size: NA
v_call: TRBV24-1

cdr3_nt: TGTGCCAGCTCACAGGCGGAGATCGTTTCAAACACTGAAGCTTTCTTT
cdr3_aa: CASSQAEIVSNTEAFF
d_call: NA
j_call: TRBJ1-1
clone_size: NA
v_call: TRBV18

cdr3_nt: TGTGCCAGCAGCGTAGCAAACGGTAGGGGGAGTGGGTCCGGTGAGACCCAGTACTTC
cdr3_aa: CASSVANGRGSGSGETQYF
d_call: NA
j_call: TRBJ2-5
clone_size: NA
v_call: TRBV9